The clone carrying this T cell receptor (beta chain) was seen a handful of times. Its target is unknown. The data were obtained in a study of response to subunit inactivated influenza vaccine. TCRdb re-called the RT-PCR reads through MiXCR, storing one row per CDR3 protein. Of about 650,000 distinct CDR3 sequences listed, around 13% are singletons. Overall study results and limits: Each seasonal flu vaccination may recruit only limited new T cells, authors suggested.

The CDR3 consists of 13 residues. Deletions cut 7 bases from V and 5 bases from J, with 14 bases between. From germline, CDR1 is SNHLY and CDR2 FYNNEI. The material was PBMCs from blood, obtained 14 to 15 days before vaccination. The source is a man between 45 and 60 years old who received an inactivated influenza vaccine. The V and J genes are TRBV2 and TRBJ2-5, with a weak D call TRBD2 (6 bases). CDR3 sequence: CASKTGVLETQYF. In DNA form, the CDR3 reads TGTGCCAGCAAGACGGGGGTTTTGGAGACCCAGTACTTC. The full variable domain, rest sourced from reference TRBV2 and TRBJ2-5, is EPEVTQTPSHQVTQMGQEVILRCVPISNHLYFYWYRQILGQKVEFLVSFYNNEISEKSEIFDDQFSVERPDGSNFTLKIRSTKLEDSAMYFCASKTGVLETQYFGPGTRLLVL.